Listed below are T cell receptor beta chains from one sample, sequenced in a study of T-cell reconstitution after alpha-beta-depleted transplantation in children. TCRdb passed the PCR reads through MiXCR, listing each CDR3 protein once. The sample lists 600,000 to 700,000 distinct CDR3 sequences, over 15% seen once, with 1.1% in the top ten. Sequencing was performed on PBMCs from the stem cell graft donor, taken from the stem cell graft. These TCRs come from a human donor who donated a stem cell graft to a child with acute myeloid leukemia. The CDR3 runs from the conserved cysteine through the conserved F or W. D genes are given only for firm matches. Only part of the rows carry a size: once, few, many, or a class if the clone is expanded.

>-|few|TRBJ2-1|TRBV20-1
TGCAGTGCTACCCCGGGACAAACACGGAAAAATGAGCAGTTCTTC
CSATPGQTRKNEQFF
>-|many|TRBJ2-1|TRBV20-1
TGCAGTGCTAACCGAGCGGCCGTCCCGGGGAATGAGCAGTTCTTC
CSANRAAVPGNEQFF
>-|few|TRBJ2-1|TRBV24-1
TGTGCCACCAGTGATTTAAGCGACTACAATGAGCAGTTCTTC
CATSDLSDYNEQFF
>-|many|TRBJ2-7|TRBV7-8
TGTGCCAGCACCCCGGGTTACCCCTACGAGCAGTACTTC
CASTPGYPYEQYF
>-|-|TRBJ2-5|TRBV21-1
TGTGCCAGCAGCAAAGCGCAGGGAGAGACCCAGTACTTC
CASSKAQGETQYF
>TRBD2|many|TRBJ2-1|TRBV5-1
TGCGCCAGCAGCTTGGGAAGCGGGGGGACGGCTGAGCAGTTCTTC
CASSLGSGGTAEQFF
>TRBD1|many|TRBJ1-1|TRBV20-1
TGCAGTGCTAAGACAGGGGCGAACACTGAAGCTTTCTTT
CSAKTGANTEAFF
>-|many|TRBJ2-3|TRBV20-1
TGCAGTGCTAGAGGGCCCCGGGACTCGCACAGGGATACGCAGTATTTT
CSARGPRDSHRDTQYF
>TRBD2|many|TRBJ2-3|TRBV5-1
TGCGCCAGCAGCTTGGGACTAGCGGGGGACTTCACAGATACGCAGTATTTT
CASSLGLAGDFTDTQYF
>-|-|TRBJ1-6|TRBV4-2
TGTGCCAGCAGCCAAGAGAGGACAGTGGCATCACCCCTCCACTTT
CASSQERTVASPLHF
>-|many|TRBJ1-4|TRBV20-1
TGCAGTGCTAGAGAGTTTGGGGGGGCGGAAGAAAAACTGTTTTTT
CSAREFGGAEEKLFF
>-|many|TRBJ2-1|TRBV5-1
TGCGCCAGCAGCTCCATCCGGGACACCATCTCCTACAATGAGCAGTTCTTC
CASSSIRDTISYNEQFF
>-|few|TRBJ2-1|TRBV12-3/TRBV12-4
TGTGCCAGCAGTCCCGACAAGACAGGATCGGGGAGGGAGTTCTTC
CASSPDKTGSGREFF
>TRBD1|-|TRBJ1-5|TRBV12-3/TRBV12-4
TGTGCCAGCAGGATGACAGGGGCGGATCAGCCCCAGCATTTT
CASRMTGADQPQHF
>-|many|TRBJ2-3|TRBV20-1
TGCAGTGCTTGGAGGAGCACAGATACGCAGTATTTT
CSAWRSTDTQYF
>TRBD1|few|TRBJ2-5|TRBV7-9
TGTGCCAGCAGCTTAGGGGACAGGGGTTGGAATTTGGAGACCCAGTACTTC
CASSLGDRGWNLETQYF
>-|few|TRBJ2-7|TRBV7-2
TGTGCCAGCAGCCCGAACCCCCGGGACGAGCAGTACTTC
CASSPNPRDEQYF
>-|few|TRBJ2-1|TRBV7-2
TGTGCCAGCAGTGCTCCTGAGACATCGAATGAGCAGTTCTTC
CASSAPETSNEQFF
>TRBD1|few|TRBJ2-2|TRBV5-5
TGTGCCAGCAGCTTTTCCCCCCTCCGGACAGGGCGCACCGGGGAGCTGTTTTTT
CASSFSPLRTGRTGELFF
>-|-|TRBJ1-5|TRBV28
TGTGCCAGCAGAAAAGATAGCAATCAGCCCCAGCATTTT
CASRKDSNQPQHF
>-|few|TRBJ2-2|TRBV6-2/TRBV6-3
TGTGCCAGCAGTATGGCAGACCCTACCGGGGAGCTGTTTTTT
CASSMADPTGELFF
>TRBD2|many|TRBJ2-7|TRBV7-2
TGTGCCAGCAGTTACTACCGGGACTATCCCTACGAGCAGTACTTC
CASSYYRDYPYEQYF
>-|-|TRBJ1-6|TRBV12-3/TRBV12-4
TGTGCCAGCAGTTTAGGACGGCAGGGTCGTTCACCCCTCCACTTT
CASSLGRQGRSPLHF
>-|few|TRBJ1-6|TRBV4-1
TGCGCCAGCAGCCGGATGGACAGCAATAATTCACCCCTCCACTTT
CASSRMDSNNSPLHF
>-|many|TRBJ2-5|TRBV5-1
TGCGCCAGCAGCCCAGGGAGAGAGCAAGAGACCCAGTACTTC
CASSPGREQETQYF
>-|many|TRBJ2-6|TRBV7-2
TGTGCCAGCACCCTTGCTGGGGCCAACGTCCTGACTTTC
CASTLAGANVLTF
>-|-|TRBJ1-1|TRBV6-6
TGTGCCAGCAGTTACGGGGCGGGTATGAACACTGAAGCTTTCTTT
CASSYGAGMNTEAFF
>-|many|TRBJ1-5|TRBV27
TGTGCCAGCAGTCTGGGGAGGGCTAATCAGCCCCAGCATTTT
CASSLGRANQPQHF
>TRBD2|many|TRBJ2-3|TRBV7-2
TGTGCCAGCAGCTTAACTCTCACTAGCGGGTTCACAGATACGCAGTATTTT
CASSLTLTSGFTDTQYF
>TRBD1|many|TRBJ1-5|TRBV12-3/TRBV12-4
TGTGCCAGCAGTAGACAGGGCACGGGCAATCAGCCCCAGCATTTT
CASSRQGTGNQPQHF
>TRBD1|few|TRBJ1-2|TRBV4-3
TGCGCCAGCAGCCTTGTGGGGATCGGGACAGACAGTAACTATGGCTACACCTTC
CASSLVGIGTDSNYGYTF
>-|few|TRBJ1-4|TRBV7-9
TGTGCCAGCAGCGCCCCGTCTCGAGCAACTAATGAAAAACTGTTTTTT
CASSAPSRATNEKLFF